Below are 10 T cell receptor beta chains sequenced from a single sample in a study of T cells after yellow fever vaccination. A single record per CDR3 protein comes from TCRdb applying MiXCR to the 5' RACE reads. The sample records about 50,000 distinct CDR3 sequences, roughly 7.5% being singletons. The input for sequencing was CD8+ T cells sorted from PBMCs, taken about 2 weeks after the first yellow fever vaccination. The receptors here all came from a man aged 18 to 35 who received the YFV17D yellow fever vaccine.

This clonotype was detected only a few times. CDR3: CASSLGAGDGYGYTF. The CDR3 nucleotides read TGTGCCAGCAGCTTGGGGGCAGGGGACGGGTATGGCTACACCTTC. V gene TRBV7-9 combines with J gene TRBJ1-2, with D perhaps matching TRBD1 (6 bases). Germline V gives CDR1 SEHNR, CDR2 FQNEAQ (reference sequence). V lost 3 bases, J lost 5 bases, and 16 bases lay in between. This CDR3 region has 15 residues.

The V and J genes are TRBV5-5 and TRBJ1-2, with TRBD1 matching over 9 bases. Germline loops: CDR1 SGHKS, CDR2 YYEKEE (reference sequence). J gave up 5 bases and V 2 bases, and 7 bases lay outside the gene matches. There are 15 residues in the CDR3. The CDR3 reads CASSLGTGINYGYTF. CDR3 DNA sequence: TGTGCCAGCAGCTTAGGGACAGGGATTAATTATGGCTACACCTTC. The full variable domain, with the rest looked up from reference TRBV5-5 and TRBJ1-2, is DAGVTQSPTHLIKTRGQQVTLRCSPISGHKSVSWYQQVLGQGPQFIFQYYEKEERGRGNFPDRFSARQFPNYSSELNVNALLLGDSALYLCASSLGTGINYGYTFGSGTRLTVV.

This clonotype has more than one count but fewer than ten. V is TRBV20-1 and J is TRBJ2-3; TRBD2 matches 10 bases. Germline V gene lookup returns CDR1 DFQATT and CDR2 SNEGSKA (reference sequence). V shed 5 bases, J shed 5 bases, and the junction held 10 bases outside the gene matches. The CDR3 length is 15 residues. CDR3 residues: CSADLAGEARDTQYF. The CDR3 bases are TGCAGTGCTGATCTAGCGGGGGAGGCGAGAGATACGCAGTATTTT.

This clonotype has a handful of counts. This chain uses TRBV20-1 with TRBJ2-1; D is perhaps TRBD1 (5 bases). V gave up 0 bases and J gave up 7 bases, with 19 bases separating them. This CDR3 spans 16 amino acids. CDR1 is DFQATT and CDR2 is SNEGSKA in the germline V gene (reference sequence). CDR3 amino acids: CSARDFQGKIPNEQFF. CDR3 DNA sequence: TGCAGTGCTAGAGATTTCCAGGGTAAGATACCGAATGAGCAGTTCTTC.

Turning to this clonotype: A much larger clone sits a single nucleotide away, making a read error possible. The J gene is TRBJ1-5, the V gene TRBV27; 9 nucleotides line up with TRBD1. Per the germline V gene, CDR1 is MNHEY and CDR2 is SMNVEV (reference sequence). The CDR3 has 16 residues. CDR3 protein: CASRQAGQGSNHPQHF. Written as DNA, the CDR3 is TGTGCCAGCAGGCAAGCGGGACAGGGCTCTAATCATCCCCAGCATTTT.

Points on this clonotype: Possible read error: a much larger clone is one base away. The chain joins TRBV9 to TRBJ2-1, with 11 bases matching TRBD2. The V gene's germline CDR1 is SGDLS and CDR2 YYNGEE. This CDR3 region has 16 residues. The CDR3, as DNA: TGTGCCAGCAGCGTAGACTTAGCGGGGGGGCCGAATGAGCAGATCTTC. It translates to CASSVDLAGGPNEQIF.

The V gene is TRBV12-3 or TRBV12-4, the J gene TRBJ2-3; D is ambiguous. This CDR3 is built from 15 residues. Trimming took 10 bases from V and 8 from J, leaving 25 bases between them. The DNA for the CDR3 is TGTGCCATCCCCCACGTTATAGGGCCGAGGATTACGCAGTATTTT. This gives the protein CAIPHVIGPRITQYF.

The sample holds a few counts of this clonotype. The chain joins TRBV7-9 to TRBJ2-7; 7 nucleotides agree with TRBD2. V shed 1 base, J shed 3 bases, and the junction held 9 bases outside the gene matches. This CDR3 spans 16 amino acids. Germline CDR1 reads SEHNR; CDR2 reads FQNEAQ (reference sequence). The CDR3 reads CASSLVGGLGYYEQYF. Here the CDR3 DNA reads TGTGCCAGCAGCTTAGTCGGAGGACTAGGTTACTACGAGCAGTACTTC.

This clonotype was seen many times. This rearrangement joins TRBV6-6 to TRBJ2-1; tentatively, D is TRBD1 (6 bases). This CDR3 is built from 17 residues. Germline loops: CDR1 MNHNY, CDR2 SVGAGI (reference sequence). The ends were cut back, 5 bases at V and 7 bases at J, with 24 bases in the middle. In DNA form, the CDR3 reads TGTGCCAGCAGTCTTAGAAACAGGGCCGCAAGTGAGAATGAGCAGTTCTTC. Amino acid sequence: CASSLRNRAASENEQFF.

This clonotype was counted ten times or more. The chain employs TRBV14 and TRBJ2-7; the D gene is possibly TRBD2 (6 bases). V was cut by 3 bases and J by 2 bases, with 11 bases left in between. The CDR3 contains 14 residues. CDR1 and CDR2 from the germline V gene are SGHDN and FVKESK. The CDR3 nucleotides read TGTGCCAGCAGCCACGGCGGGGTGGCCTACGAGCAGTACTTC. Its protein is CASSHGGVAYEQYF. The variable domain in full, with the rest retrieved from reference TRBV14 and TRBJ2-7, is EAGVTQFPSHSVIEKGQTVTLRCDPISGHDNLYWYRRVMGKEIKFLLHFVKESKQDESGMPNNRFLAERTGGTYSTLKVQPAELEDSGVYFCASSHGGVAYEQYFGPGTRLTVT.